The clone carrying this TCR beta chain was recorded a few times. The target antigen is unknown. This sample stems from a study of T-cell memory formation after mild COVID-19. Study as a whole: Clusters were largely donor specific. Broader study findings: Contracting CD4+ clones lay largely in CM and EM, with CD8+ ones residing in EMRA. SARS-CoV-2 specificity of second-wave clones peaking day 37 was unconfirmed.

TCRdb re-derived calls from the 5' RACE reads in MiXCR, one entry per CDR3 protein. This repertoire shows over 130,000 distinct CDR3 sequences, around 15% found once; its top ten account for around 30%. Sequenced sample: PBMCs or a T cell subset sorted from them (not recorded which). The receptor was isolated from an adult woman who had mild COVID-19 (a few samples of this study predate the infection). Cell type and time point are not known.

The CDR3 here is CSVLGGLNTGELFF. The CDR3 coding sequence is TGCAGCGTCCTGGGGGGATTGAACACCGGGGAGCTGTTTTTT. The V gene is TRBV29-1, the J gene TRBJ2-2, with a weak D call TRBD2 (6 bases). V was clipped by 6 bases and J by 1 base, with 12 bases between them. CDR1 is SQVTM and CDR2 is ANQGSEA in the germline V gene. CDR3 length: 14 residues.